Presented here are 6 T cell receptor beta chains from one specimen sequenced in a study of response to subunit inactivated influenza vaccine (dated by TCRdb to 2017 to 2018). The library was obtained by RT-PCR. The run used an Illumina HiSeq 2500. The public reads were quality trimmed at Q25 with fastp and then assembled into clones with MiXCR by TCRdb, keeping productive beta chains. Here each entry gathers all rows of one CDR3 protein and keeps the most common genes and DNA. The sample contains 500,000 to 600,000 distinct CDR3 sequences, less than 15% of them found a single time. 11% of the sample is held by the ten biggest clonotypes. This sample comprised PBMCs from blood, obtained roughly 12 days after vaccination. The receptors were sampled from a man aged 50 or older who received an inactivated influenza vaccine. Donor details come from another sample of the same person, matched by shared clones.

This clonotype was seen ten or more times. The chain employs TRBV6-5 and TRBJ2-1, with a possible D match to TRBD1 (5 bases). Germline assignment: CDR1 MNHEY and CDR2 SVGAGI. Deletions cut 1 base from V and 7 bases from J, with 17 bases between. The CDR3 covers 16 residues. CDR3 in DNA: TGTGCCAGCAGTTACTTAAGACAGACCTCTGGGAATGAGCAGTTCTTC. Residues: CASSYLRQTSGNEQFF.

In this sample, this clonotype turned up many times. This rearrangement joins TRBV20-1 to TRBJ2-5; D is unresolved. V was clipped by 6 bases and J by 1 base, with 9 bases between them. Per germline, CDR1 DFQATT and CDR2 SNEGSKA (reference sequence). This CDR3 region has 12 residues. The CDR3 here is CSARRSQETQYF. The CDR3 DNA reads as TGCAGTGCCAGACGGTCCCAAGAGACCCAGTACTTC.

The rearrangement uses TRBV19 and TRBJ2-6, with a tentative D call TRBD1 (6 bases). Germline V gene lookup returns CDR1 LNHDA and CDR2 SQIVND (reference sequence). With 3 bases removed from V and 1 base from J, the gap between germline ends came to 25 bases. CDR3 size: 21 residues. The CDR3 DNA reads TGTGCCAGTAGTATCCTCCCCCGCCTTACAGGGATTGTGTCTGGGGCCAACGTCCTGACTTTC. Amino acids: CASSILPRLTGIVSGANVLTF. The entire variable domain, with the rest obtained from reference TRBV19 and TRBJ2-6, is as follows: DGGITQSPKYLFRKEGQNVTLSCEQNLNHDAMYWYRQDPGQGLRLIYYSQIVNDFQKGDIAEGYSVSREKKESFPLTVTSAQKNPTAFYLCASSILPRLTGIVSGANVLTFGAGSRLTVL.

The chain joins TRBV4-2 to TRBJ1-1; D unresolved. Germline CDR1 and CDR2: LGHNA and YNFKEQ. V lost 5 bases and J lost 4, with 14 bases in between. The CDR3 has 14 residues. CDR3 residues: CASSSLQDITEAFF. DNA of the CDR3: TGTGCCAGCAGCTCGCTGCAGGATATCACTGAAGCTTTCTTT.

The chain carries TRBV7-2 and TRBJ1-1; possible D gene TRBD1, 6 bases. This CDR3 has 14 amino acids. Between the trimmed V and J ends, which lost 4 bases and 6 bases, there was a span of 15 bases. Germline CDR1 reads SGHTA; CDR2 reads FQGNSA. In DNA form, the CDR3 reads TGTGCCAGCAGCTCTTACAGGGTTCGGTCTGAAGCTTTCTTT. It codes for CASSSYRVRSEAFF. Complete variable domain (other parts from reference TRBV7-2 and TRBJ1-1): GAGVSQSPSNKVTEKGKDVELRCDPISGHTALYWYRQSLGQGLEFLIYFQGNSAPDKSGLPSDRFSAERTGGSVSTLTIQRTQQEDSAVYLCASSSYRVRSEAFFGQGTRLTVV.

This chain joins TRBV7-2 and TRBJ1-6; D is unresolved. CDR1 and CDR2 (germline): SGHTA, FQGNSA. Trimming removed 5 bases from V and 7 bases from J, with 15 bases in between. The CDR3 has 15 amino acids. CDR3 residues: CASSPMSWVNSPLHF. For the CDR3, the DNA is TGTGCCAGCAGCCCCATGTCGTGGGTCAATTCACCCCTCCACTTT.